Listed below are T cell receptor beta chains from one sample, sequenced in a study of cytotoxic CD8 clonotypes in ibrutinib-treated CLL. Libraries were prepared by immunoSEQ multiplex PCR; TCRdb keeps only in-frame clonotypes and omits some of them. The table includes about 300,000 clones, 60% to 80% detected once. This material consisted of PBMCs, taken at disease progression, from a patient treated with ibrutinib. These receptors were collected from a human donor with chronic lymphocytic leukemia. Both conserved end residues are part of each CDR3. A D gene is named only where the DNA matches it firmly. Size is omitted from some rows. Given values are once, few, many or a class for expanded clones.

abundance,d_gene,v_gene,j_gene,CDR3nt,CDR3aa
-,TRBD2,TRBV29-1,TRBJ2-1,TGCAGCGTTGGCGCCTTTAGGAGGGAGGGTCCCGGGAACAATGAGCAGTTCTTC,CSVGAFRREGPGNNEQFF
-,-,TRBV7-3,TRBJ2-3,TGTGCCAGCAGCCGCGACAGTCTCGGAAATACGCAGTATTTT,CASSRDSLGNTQYF
-,TRBD1,TRBV4-1,TRBJ1-1,TGCGCCAGCAGCCTCTGGGACAGGGGATACACTGAAGCTTTCTTT,CASSLWDRGYTEAFF
-,-,TRBV5-1,TRBJ2-7,TGCGCCAGCAGCTTGGCGGCAGGCTACGAGCAGTACTTC,CASSLAAGYEQYF
-,-,TRBV5-1,TRBJ2-2,TGCGCCAGCAGCTTGGAAGGGATGAGCGGGGAGCTGTTTTTT,CASSLEGMSGELFF
few,-,TRBV7-9,TRBJ2-7,TGTGCCAGCAGCTTATCGCCCAAATACGAGCAGTACTTC,CASSLSPKYEQYF
once,-,TRBV15,TRBJ2-1,TGTGCCACCAGCAGAGACAGGGTGGGATACAATGAGCAGTTCTTC,CATSRDRVGYNEQFF
-,-,TRBV5-8,TRBJ2-1,TGTGCCAGCAGCCGTGCAGCGCCGAGTAATGAGCAGTTCTTC,CASSRAAPSNEQFF
-,-,TRBV7-3,TRBJ2-5,TGTGCCAGCAGCTCCGGAGAGTCGGGTGGGTCTAAAGAGACCCAGTACTTC,CASSSGESGGSKETQYF
-,-,TRBV4-1,TRBJ2-5,TGCGCCAGCAGCCAAGAGGAAGGGCGCCAAGAGACCCAGTACTTC,CASSQEEGRQETQYF
once,-,TRBV7-3,TRBJ1-5,TGTGCCAGCAGCTTAGGGGACCGAAGTAGCAATCAGCCCCAGCATTTT,CASSLGDRSSNQPQHF
-,-,TRBV7-3,TRBJ2-1,TGTGCCAGCAGCTTAATATCCGGCGGTGAGCAGTTCTTC,CASSLISGGEQFF
-,-,TRBV9,TRBJ1-1,TGTGCCAGCAGCGTAGAGTCCAGGACGAACACTGAAGCTTTCTTT,CASSVESRTNTEAFF
-,-,TRBV19,TRBJ2-7,TGTGCCAGTAGTATAACGGCCTTACCAAGCGAGCAGTACTTC,CASSITALPSEQYF
-,TRBD1,TRBV5-1,TRBJ1-1,TGCGCCAGCAGCCAAGGGGGACAGGGGAACACTGAAGCTTTCTTT,CASSQGGQGNTEAFF
-,-,TRBV11-2,TRBJ1-2,TGTGCCAGCAGCTTGGGGCAGCAACAGAGACGGGGCTATGGCTACACCTTC,CASSLGQQQRRGYGYTF
-,-,TRBV29-1,TRBJ1-2,TGCAGCGTTGGTGGCAGTGGCTACACCTTC,CSVGGSGYTF
few,-,TRBV15,TRBJ1-6,TGTGCCACCAGCAGAGGGGTTGCGGTCGATAATTCACCCCTCCACTTT,CATSRGVAVDNSPLHF
-,-,TRBV5-1,TRBJ2-3,TGCGCCAGCAGCCGGGACCACCTCACAGATACGCAGTATTTT,CASSRDHLTDTQYF
-,TRBD2,TRBV9,TRBJ2-3,TGTGCCAGCAGCGTAGACCCCCTAGCGGGAGGAGGGAGAGATACGCAGTATTTT,CASSVDPLAGGGRDTQYF
-,-,TRBV2,TRBJ1-2,TGTGCCAGCAGTGATATTGTAGGTGGCTACACCTTC,CASSDIVGGYTF
-,-,TRBV10-3,TRBJ2-1,TGTGCCATCAGTGTTGACAGGCTGAATGAGCAGTTCTTC,CAISVDRLNEQFF
-,-,TRBV9,TRBJ1-5,TGTGCCAGCAGCGCGGGACCGAACAATCAGCCCCAGCATTTT,CASSAGPNNQPQHF
-,-,TRBV19,TRBJ1-2,TGTGCCAGTAGTATGATAGAAAACTCTGGCTACACCTTC,CASSMIENSGYTF
-,TRBD2,TRBV11-3,TRBJ2-1,TGTGCCAGCAGCCGGGGGGAGGGACTAGTTCAGTTCTTC,CASSRGEGLVQFF
-,-,TRBV7-8,TRBJ2-7,TGTGCCAGCAGCATAACAGGCCTCTCCTACGAGCAGTACTTC,CASSITGLSYEQYF
few,-,TRBV7-2,TRBJ2-1,TGTGCCAGCAGCTCCCCTGGACTGCCCGCTCATGAGCAGTTCTTC,CASSSPGLPAHEQFF
-,-,TRBV28,TRBJ1-2,TGTGCCAGCAGTTTATACCCAGGATACGGCTACACCTTC,CASSLYPGYGYTF
-,-,TRBV5-1,TRBJ1-5,TGCGCCAGCAGCTTGACAGGTGGGAATCAGCCCCAGCATTTT,CASSLTGGNQPQHF
-,TRBD2,TRBV5-1,TRBJ2-1,TGCGCCAGCAGCTTGTTTTTGGTTGCGGGGGGTCCCTCCTACAATGAGCAGTTCTTC,CASSLFLVAGGPSYNEQFF
-,-,TRBV9,TRBJ2-7,TGTGCCAGCAGCGTAGGAGGGAGGACCTACGAGCAGTACTTC,CASSVGGRTYEQYF
-,TRBD2,TRBV7-3,TRBJ2-1,TGTGCCAGCAGCTTGACGACTAGCGGCTGGAGCTCCTACAATGAGCAGTTCTTC,CASSLTTSGWSSYNEQFF
-,-,TRBV27,TRBJ1-2,TGTGCCAGCAGTCCACGGACAACCGGCTATGGCTACACCTTC,CASSPRTTGYGYTF
-,TRBD1,TRBV11-1,TRBJ2-7,TGTGCCAGCAGCAAGGACAGGGTCTCCTACGAGCAGTACTTC,CASSKDRVSYEQYF
-,TRBD1,TRBV5-1,TRBJ1-2,TGCGCCAGCAGCTTGCAAGGACAGGGCATCAACTATGGCTACACCTTC,CASSLQGQGINYGYTF
-,-,TRBV2,TRBJ1-2,TGTGCCAGCAGCCGAGGCCTCCCGGACAGCTATGGCTACACCTTC,CASSRGLPDSYGYTF
-,-,TRBV29-1,TRBJ2-2,TGCAGCGTTGAGGGGTCGAACACCGGGGAGCTGTTTTTT,CSVEGSNTGELFF
few,TRBD1,TRBV10-2,TRBJ2-7,TGCGCCAGCAGTGAAAGACAGGGACGCTACGAGCAGTACTTC,CASSERQGRYEQYF
-,TRBD1,TRBV11-2,TRBJ2-3,TGTGCCAGCAGCAACCGGGACAGGGCCGGCACAGATACGCAGTATTTT,CASSNRDRAGTDTQYF
-,-,TRBV18,TRBJ1-1,TGTGCCAGCTCGCCGGGGCGAGGTACCCCGAACACTGAAGCTTTCTTT,CASSPGRGTPNTEAFF
-,-,TRBV2,TRBJ2-7,TGTGCCAGCCGACTCTGGGGGTTCGATTCCTACGAGCAGTACTTC,CASRLWGFDSYEQYF
-,-,TRBV5-6,TRBJ1-2,TGTGCCAGCAGCTTGGTCCACAGGGCTTTAATCAACTATGGCTACACCTTC,CASSLVHRALINYGYTF
once,TRBD2,TRBV5-1,TRBJ2-5,TGCGCCAGCAGCTGGGAGGGCGGGAGGAAAGAGACCCAGTACTTC,CASSWEGGRKETQYF
-,-,TRBV7-2,TRBJ1-2,TGTGCCAGCAGCCCTTTGGGAGCTAACTATGGCTACACCTTC,CASSPLGANYGYTF
-,-,TRBV9,TRBJ2-1,TGTGCCAGCAGCGTCCCCCCGACAGGCCCTCGGGTGCATGAGCAGTTCTTC,CASSVPPTGPRVHEQFF
-,-,TRBV11-2,TRBJ2-7,TGTGCCAGCAGCTTAACCCCAAGGAGCGGAGGCGCCTACGAGCAGTACTTC,CASSLTPRSGGAYEQYF
-,-,TRBV11-2,TRBJ1-1,TGTGCCAGCAGCCAGGCTCAGAGGAACACTGAAGCTTTCTTT,CASSQAQRNTEAFF
-,-,TRBV29-1,TRBJ2-1,TGCAGCGTTGAAGACTACACGTACGGGCAGTTCTTC,CSVEDYTYGQFF
-,TRBD2,TRBV4-1,TRBJ2-3,TGCGCCAGCAGCCAAGGTGTGACTAGCGGGCTTTTCACAGATACGCAGTATTTT,CASSQGVTSGLFTDTQYF
-,-,TRBV29-1,TRBJ1-5,TGCAGCGTTGGTGGGCAGGGCGGACAGCCCCAGCATTTT,CSVGGQGGQPQHF
few,-,TRBV13,TRBJ2-7,TGTGCCAGCAGCTTAGTTCGTCACTACGAGCAGTACTTC,CASSLVRHYEQYF
-,TRBD2,TRBV29-1,TRBJ2-1,TGCAGCGCGGGACTAGCGGGAGGAGGGGAGCAGTTCTTC,CSAGLAGGGEQFF
-,TRBD1,TRBV10-3,TRBJ1-3,TGTGCCATCAGTGATAGGACAGGGGGCACAAACACCATATATTTT,CAISDRTGGTNTIYF